Following are 3 T cell receptor beta chains from one sample sequenced in a study of high-grade serous ovarian cancer treatment subgroups. Tumor samples were obtained before definitive surgery or chemotherapy. TCRdb's copy holds only in-frame clones and misses some; the assay was immunoSEQ multiplex PCR. The sample lists approximately 36,000 clones; 70% to 80% were seen once. Material for sequencing was tumor tissue. All receptors come from a human donor with high-grade serous ovarian cancer.

This chain joins TRBV28 and TRBJ1-2; D not resolved. Germline loops: CDR1 MDHEN, CDR2 SYDVKM. Trimming took 7 bases from V and 4 from J, leaving 7 bases between them. This CDR3 spans 11 amino acids. CDR3 in DNA: TGTGCCAGCACAGGAATCTATGGCTACACCTTC. Encoded protein: CASTGIYGYTF.

The V gene is TRBV5-4, the J gene TRBJ2-3, with TRBD2 identical over 9 bases. The J segment lost 5 bases and the V segment lost 4 bases, leaving 8 bases of the junction unmatched. The CDR3 has 15 amino acids. Germline V lookup: CDR1 SGHNT, CDR2 YYREEE (reference sequence). CDR3 in DNA: TGTGCCAGCAGCCCTACAGCGGGGGGCGGAGATACGCAGTATTTT. This sequence encodes CASSPTAGGGDTQYF.

The CDR3 nucleotides read TGTGCCAGCAGTTTCGGACTAGCGGATTACGAGCAGTACTTC. Encoded protein: CASSFGLADYEQYF. V gene TRBV28 combines with J gene TRBJ2-7, with 10 positions matching TRBD2. Trimming removed 3 bases from V and 4 bases from J; junction bases left unmatched: 3. From germline, CDR1 is MDHEN and CDR2 SYDVKM. The CDR3 is 14 amino acids.